This T cell receptor beta chain was sequenced for a study of beta chain features in type 1 diabetes. Overall study findings and caveats: Type 1 diabetes patients showed a moderate but significant shortening of TCRB CDR3s in all four CD4+ subsets. VDJ junctions in type 1 diabetes patients carried more deletions and fewer insertions.

There are a few counts of this clone. What it binds is not known. Expressed TCRB transcripts were sequenced, since all the RNA that had been isolated was reverse transcribed. TCRdb's table, derived via immunoSEQ multiplex PCR, lists solely in-frame clones and lacks some. This sample has around 130,000 clones; around 9% occur once, and the top ten carry around 0.7%. The V end was cut by 3 bases, the J end by 10 bases, with 20 bases between. The CDR3 is made up of 15 amino acids. Germline loops: CDR1 LNHDA, CDR2 SQIVND (reference sequence). The chain links TRBV19 to TRBJ2-3; no firm D call. The sequence was obtained from a man under 40 with type 1 diabetes. Sequencing used central memory CD4+ T cells from blood. CDR3 sequence reads: CASSIRKLPLGPQYF. CDR3 bases: TGTGCCAGTAGTATCAGGAAGCTCCCGCTCGGTCCGCAGTATTTT. The full variable domain, rest sourced from reference TRBV19 and TRBJ2-3, is DGGITQSPKYLFRKEGQNVTLSCEQNLNHDAMYWYRQDPGQGLRLIYYSQIVNDFQKGDIAEGYSVSREKKESFPLTVTSAQKNPTAFYLCASSIRKLPLGPQYFGPGTRLTVL.